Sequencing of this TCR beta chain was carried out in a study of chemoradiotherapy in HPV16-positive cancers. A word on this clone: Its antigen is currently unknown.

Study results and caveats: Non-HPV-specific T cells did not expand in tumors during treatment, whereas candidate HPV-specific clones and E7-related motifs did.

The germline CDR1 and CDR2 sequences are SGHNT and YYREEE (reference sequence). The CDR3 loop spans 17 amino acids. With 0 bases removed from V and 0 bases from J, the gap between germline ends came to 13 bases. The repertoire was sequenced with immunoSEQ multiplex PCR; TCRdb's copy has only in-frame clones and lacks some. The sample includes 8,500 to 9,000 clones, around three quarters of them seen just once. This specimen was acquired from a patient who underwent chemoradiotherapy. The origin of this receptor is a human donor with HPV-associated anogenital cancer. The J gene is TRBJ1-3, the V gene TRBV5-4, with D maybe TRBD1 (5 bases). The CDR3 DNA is TGTGCCAGCAGCTTGGGTAGGGGCGGTATCTCTGGAAACACCATATATTTT. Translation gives CASSLGRGGISGNTIYF.